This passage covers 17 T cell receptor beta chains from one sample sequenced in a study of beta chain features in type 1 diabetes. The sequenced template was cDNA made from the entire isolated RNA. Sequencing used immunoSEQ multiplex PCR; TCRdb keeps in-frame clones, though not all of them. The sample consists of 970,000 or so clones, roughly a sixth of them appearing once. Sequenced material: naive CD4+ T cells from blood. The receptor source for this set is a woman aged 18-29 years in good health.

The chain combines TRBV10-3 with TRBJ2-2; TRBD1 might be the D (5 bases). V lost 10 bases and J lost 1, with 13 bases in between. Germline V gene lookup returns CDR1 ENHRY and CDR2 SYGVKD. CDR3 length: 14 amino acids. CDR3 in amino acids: CATQQTENTGELFF. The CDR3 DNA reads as TGTGCCACCCAACAGACAGAGAACACCGGGGAGCTGTTTTTT.

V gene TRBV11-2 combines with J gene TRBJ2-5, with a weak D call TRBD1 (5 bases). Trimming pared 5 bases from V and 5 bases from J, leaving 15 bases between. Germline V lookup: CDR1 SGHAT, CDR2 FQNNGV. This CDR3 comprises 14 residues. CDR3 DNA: TGTGCCAGCAGCCCAGGGCGAAGAAGTGAGACCCAGTACTTC. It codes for CASSPGRRSETQYF.

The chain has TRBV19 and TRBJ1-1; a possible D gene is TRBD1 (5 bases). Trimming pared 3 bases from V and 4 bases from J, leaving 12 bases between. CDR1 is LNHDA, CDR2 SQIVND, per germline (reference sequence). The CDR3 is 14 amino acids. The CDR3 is CASSIGRVPTEAFF. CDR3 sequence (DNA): TGTGCCAGTAGTATCGGCAGGGTACCCACTGAAGCTTTCTTT. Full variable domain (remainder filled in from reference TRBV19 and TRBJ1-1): DGGITQSPKYLFRKEGQNVTLSCEQNLNHDAMYWYRQDPGQGLRLIYYSQIVNDFQKGDIAEGYSVSREKKESFPLTVTSAQKNPTAFYLCASSIGRVPTEAFFGQGTRLTVV.

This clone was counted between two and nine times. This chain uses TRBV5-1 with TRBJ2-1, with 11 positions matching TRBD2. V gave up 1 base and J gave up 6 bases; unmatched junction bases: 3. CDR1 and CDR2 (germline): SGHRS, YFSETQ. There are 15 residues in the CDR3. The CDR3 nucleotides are TGCGCCAGCAGCTTGAGTAGCGGGAGGGCCAATGAGCAGTTCTTC. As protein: CASSLSSGRANEQFF.

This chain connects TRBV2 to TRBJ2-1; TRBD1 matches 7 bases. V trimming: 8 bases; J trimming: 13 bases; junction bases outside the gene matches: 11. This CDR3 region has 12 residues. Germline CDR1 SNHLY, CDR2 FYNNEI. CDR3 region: CASEPWTGGQFF. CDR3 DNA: TGTGCCAGCGAGCCTTGGACAGGAGGCCAGTTCTTC. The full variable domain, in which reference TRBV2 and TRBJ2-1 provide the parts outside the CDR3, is EPEVTQTPSHQVTQMGQEVILRCVPISNHLYFYWYRQILGQKVEFLVSFYNNEISEKSEIFDDQFSVERPDGSNFTLKIRSTKLEDSAMYFCASEPWTGGQFFGPGTRLTVL.

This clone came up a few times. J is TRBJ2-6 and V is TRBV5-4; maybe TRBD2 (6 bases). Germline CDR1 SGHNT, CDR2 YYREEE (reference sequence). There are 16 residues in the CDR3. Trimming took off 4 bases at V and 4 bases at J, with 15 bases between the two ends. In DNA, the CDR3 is TGTGCCAGCAGCCACAGGAGGGCCGGCGGGGCCAACGTCCTGACTTTC. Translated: CASSHRRAGGANVLTF.

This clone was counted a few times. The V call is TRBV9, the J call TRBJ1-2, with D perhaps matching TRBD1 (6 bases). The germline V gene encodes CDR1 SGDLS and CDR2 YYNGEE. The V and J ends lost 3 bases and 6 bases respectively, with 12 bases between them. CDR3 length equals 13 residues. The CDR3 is CASSGGTTHGYTF. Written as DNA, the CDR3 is TGTGCCAGCAGCGGCGGGACAACCCATGGCTACACCTTC.

The CDR3 loop is CASSLVGSVSVGQYF. The CDR3 DNA is TGCGCCAGCAGCTTGGTTGGAAGTGTCAGTGTCGGGCAGTACTTC. V is TRBV5-1 and J is TRBJ2-7, with D uncertain. The CDR3 spans 15 residues. CDR1 SGHRS and CDR2 YFSETQ come from the germline V gene. V was clipped by 0 bases and J by 9 bases, with 19 bases between them. The full variable domain, completed using reference TRBV5-1 and TRBJ2-7, is KAGVTQTPRYLIKTRGQQVTLSCSPISGHRSVSWYQQTPGQGLQFLFEYFSETQRNKGNFPGRFSGRQFSNSRSEMNVSTLELGDSALYLCASSLVGSVSVGQYFGPGTRLTVT.

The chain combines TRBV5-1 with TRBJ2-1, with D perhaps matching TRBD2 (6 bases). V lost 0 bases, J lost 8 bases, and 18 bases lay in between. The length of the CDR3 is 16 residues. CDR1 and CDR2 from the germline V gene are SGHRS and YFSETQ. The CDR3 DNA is TGCGCCAGCAGCTTGGACGGGCGGCTAGCGTACTATGAGCAGTTCTTC. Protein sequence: CASSLDGRLAYYEQFF.

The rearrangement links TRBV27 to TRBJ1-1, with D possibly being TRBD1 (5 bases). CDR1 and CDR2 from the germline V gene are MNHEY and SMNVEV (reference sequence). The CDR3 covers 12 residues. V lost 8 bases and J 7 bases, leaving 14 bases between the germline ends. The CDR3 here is CASASDRREAFF. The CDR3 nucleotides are TGTGCCAGCGCATCCGACAGACGTGAAGCTTTCTTT.

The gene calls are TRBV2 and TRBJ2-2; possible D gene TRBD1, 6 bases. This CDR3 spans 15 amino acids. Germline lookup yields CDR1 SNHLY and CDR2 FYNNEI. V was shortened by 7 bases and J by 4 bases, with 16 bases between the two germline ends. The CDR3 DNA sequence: TGTGCCAGCAACGGATGGGCAGGGGTCACCGGGGAGCTGTTTTTT. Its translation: CASNGWAGVTGELFF.

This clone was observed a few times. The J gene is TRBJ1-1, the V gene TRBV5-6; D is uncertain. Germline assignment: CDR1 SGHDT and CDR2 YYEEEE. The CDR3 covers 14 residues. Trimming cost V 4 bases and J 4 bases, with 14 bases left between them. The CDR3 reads CASSLRTVSTEAFF. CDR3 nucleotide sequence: TGTGCCAGCAGCCTACGGACGGTTAGCACTGAAGCTTTCTTT. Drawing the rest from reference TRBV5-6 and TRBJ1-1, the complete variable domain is DAGVTQSPTHLIKTRGQQVTLRCSPKSGHDTVSWYQQALGQGPQFIFQYYEEEERQRGNFPDRFSGHQFPNYSSELNVNALLLGDSALYLCASSLRTVSTEAFFGQGTRLTVV.

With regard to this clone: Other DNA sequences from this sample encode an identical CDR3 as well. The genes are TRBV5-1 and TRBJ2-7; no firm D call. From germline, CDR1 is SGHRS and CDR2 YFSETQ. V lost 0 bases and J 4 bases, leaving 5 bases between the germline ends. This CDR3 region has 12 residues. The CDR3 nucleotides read TGCGCCAGCAGCTTGGACCGATACGAGCAGTACTTC. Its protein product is CASSLDRYEQYF. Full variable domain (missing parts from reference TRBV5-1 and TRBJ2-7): KAGVTQTPRYLIKTRGQQVTLSCSPISGHRSVSWYQQTPGQGLQFLFEYFSETQRNKGNFPGRFSGRQFSNSRSEMNVSTLELGDSALYLCASSLDRYEQYFGPGTRLTVT.

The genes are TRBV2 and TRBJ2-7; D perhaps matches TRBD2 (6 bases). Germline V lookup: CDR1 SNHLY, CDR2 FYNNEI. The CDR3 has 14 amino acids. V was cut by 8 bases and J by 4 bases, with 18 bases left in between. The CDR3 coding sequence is TGTGCCAGCCTCCGAGGGAGGCAGCTATACGAGCAGTACTTC. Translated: CASLRGRQLYEQYF.

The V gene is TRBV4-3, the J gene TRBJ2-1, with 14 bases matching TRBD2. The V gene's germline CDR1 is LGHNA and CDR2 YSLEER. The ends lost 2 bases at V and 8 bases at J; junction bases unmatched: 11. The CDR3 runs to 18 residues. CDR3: CASSQSGGGLAGDHEQFF. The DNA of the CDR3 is TGCGCCAGCAGCCAAAGTGGGGGGGGACTAGCGGGAGATCATGAGCAGTTCTTC.

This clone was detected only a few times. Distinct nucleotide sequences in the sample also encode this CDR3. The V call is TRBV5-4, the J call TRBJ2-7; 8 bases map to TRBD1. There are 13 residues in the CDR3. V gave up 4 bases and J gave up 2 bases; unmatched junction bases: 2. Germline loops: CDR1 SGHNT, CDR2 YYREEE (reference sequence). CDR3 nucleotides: TGTGCCAGCAGCGGACAGGGCGCCTACGAGCAGTACTTC. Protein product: CASSGQGAYEQYF.

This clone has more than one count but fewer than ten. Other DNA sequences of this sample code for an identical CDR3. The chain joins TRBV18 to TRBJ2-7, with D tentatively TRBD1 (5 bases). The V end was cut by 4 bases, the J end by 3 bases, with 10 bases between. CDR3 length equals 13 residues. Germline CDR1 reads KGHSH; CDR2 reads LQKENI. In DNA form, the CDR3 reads TGTGCCAGCTCACAGGGGCAAGGCTACGAGCAGTACTTC. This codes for CASSQGQGYEQYF.